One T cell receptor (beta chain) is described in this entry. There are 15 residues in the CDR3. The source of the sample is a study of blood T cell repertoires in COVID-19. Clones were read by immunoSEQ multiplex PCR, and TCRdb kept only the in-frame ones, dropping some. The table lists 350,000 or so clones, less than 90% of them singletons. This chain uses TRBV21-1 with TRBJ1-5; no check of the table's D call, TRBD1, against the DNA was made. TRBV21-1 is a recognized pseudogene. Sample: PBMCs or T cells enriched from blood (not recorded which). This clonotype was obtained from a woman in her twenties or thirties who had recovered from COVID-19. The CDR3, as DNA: TGTGCCAGCAGCAAAGTAAGGACAGGGATTCGGCCCCAGCATTTT. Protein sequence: CASSKVRTGIRPQHF.